This TCR delta chain was sequenced for a study of Vδ1+ human thymocytes. Study-level points and caveats: Thymic delta-chain repertoires held 15% to 20% Vdelta2 sequences and few Vdelta3, despite high sort purity. In the thymus, TRG and TRD repertoires looked highly polyclonal with Gaussian CDR3 lengths. The authors advised highly purified populations and single-cell validation.

The template was reverse-transcribed extracted RNA. Multiplex PCR used pooled V-gene forward primers and a constant-region reverse primer to amplify CDR3s. TCRdb fed the multiplex PCR reads to CATT. The table shows about 25,000 delta-chain clones, with 29% occurring only once. Per the germline V gene, CDR1 is TSWWSYY and CDR2 is QGS. This CDR3 has 21 amino acids. V shed 5 bases and J 2 bases; nucleotides not matched to a gene: 23. As regards this clone: The target antigen is unknown.

Thymocytes were sorted as CD3+ TCRVdelta1+ TCRVdelta2- after alphabeta T cell depletion. The sequencing input was Vdelta1+ gamma-delta thymocytes from the thymus. Subset in this sample: FACS-sorted CD3+ TCRalphabeta- TCRVdelta1+ TCRVdelta2- thymocytes. This receptor was identified in a boy under two years old who had congenital heart surgery. The J gene is TRDJ1, the V gene TRDV1, with 10 bases identical to TRDD3. CDR3 sequence reads: CALGPRPSTGTGGCETDKLIF. CDR3 sequence (DNA): TGTGCTCTTGGGCCGCGGCCTTCCACCGGTACTGGGGGATGTGAAACCGATAAACTCATCTTT.